The 16 T cell receptor beta chains in this list originate from one sample, sequenced in a study of CD8 T cells in Susac syndrome. Random hexamers were used to reverse transcribe the RNA input (0.5 to 1 ug). TCRdb re-analysed the immunoSEQ multiplex PCR reads in MiXCR, keeping a single row per CDR3 protein. The sample comprises some 65,000 distinct CDR3 sequences, roughly 94% of which are singletons, and about 0.6% rests with the top ten. Sequencing was performed on CD8+ T cells from PBMCs. The receptors stem from a human donor with multiple sclerosis.

The chain employs TRBV27 and TRBJ1-1; 8 bases match TRBD1. The V and J ends lost 6 bases and 1 base, in that order; junction bases with no gene match: 4. CDR3 length: 14 amino acids. Germline V gene data show CDR1 as MNHEY and CDR2 as SMNVEV (reference sequence). CDR3 in amino acids: CASSKQGGNTEAFF. The CDR3 DNA follows: TGTGCCAGCAGCAAACAGGGGGGGAACACTGAAGCTTTCTTT.

This clonotype has only one observation. The V and J genes are TRBV15 and TRBJ2-7; TRBD2 agrees at 7 bases. The CDR3 contains 15 residues. Germline V lookup: CDR1 LNHNV, CDR2 YYDKDF (reference sequence). The trim removed 3 bases at V and 5 bases at J, leaving 10 bases unmatched. The CDR3 region is CATSSGPSGGDEQYF. DNA of the CDR3: TGTGCCACCAGCAGCGGACCTTCGGGGGGAGACGAGCAGTACTTC.

The genes are TRBV19 and TRBJ2-1; a possible D gene is TRBD1 (5 bases). This CDR3 comprises 15 residues. V lost 1 base to trimming and J lost 3 bases, with 10 bases between them. The germline V gene encodes CDR1 LNHDA and CDR2 SQIVND (reference sequence). The DNA for the CDR3 is TGTGCCAGTAGTATAGCGGCAGGACACTACAATGAGCAGTTCTTC. Protein sequence: CASSIAAGHYNEQFF. The full variable domain, completed using reference TRBV19 and TRBJ2-1, is DGGITQSPKYLFRKEGQNVTLSCEQNLNHDAMYWYRQDPGQGLRLIYYSQIVNDFQKGDIAEGYSVSREKKESFPLTVTSAQKNPTAFYLCASSIAAGHYNEQFFGPGTRLTVL.

The chain carries TRBV3-1 and TRBJ2-7; D might be TRBD2 (6 bases). The ends were cut back, 0 bases at V and 0 bases at J, with 18 bases in the middle. This CDR3 region has 18 residues. CDR1 is LGHDT, CDR2 YNNKEL, per germline (reference sequence). The CDR3 nucleotides read TGTGCCAGCAGCCAAGACCGAGAAGGGACTTCCACCTCCTACGAGCAGTACTTC. The encoded protein is CASSQDREGTSTSYEQYF.

The rearrangement joins TRBV9 to TRBJ2-7, with 8 nucleotides matching TRBD1. CDR1 is SGDLS and CDR2 is YYNGEE in the germline V gene. J lost 5 bases, V lost 0 bases, and 4 bases had no gene match. The CDR3 sequence is 14 residues long. The CDR3 DNA is TGTGCCAGCAGCGTAGGACAGGGGTCCCACGAGCAGTACTTC. Protein product: CASSVGQGSHEQYF.

This chain connects TRBV24-1 to TRBJ2-6; D is perhaps TRBD1 (8 bases). From germline, CDR1 is KGHDR and CDR2 SFDVKD. The V end lost 5 bases, the J end lost 0 bases, and 16 bases lay between the germline ends. CDR3 length equals 18 residues. CDR3 region: CATSGQDRDYSGANVLTF. The CDR3 DNA reads as TGTGCCACCAGTGGTCAGGACAGGGACTACTCTGGGGCCAACGTCCTGACTTTC.

This chain links TRBV6-1 with TRBJ1-6, with D possibly being TRBD1 (5 bases). V was cut by 5 bases and J by 0 bases, with 14 bases left in between. Germline CDR1 reads MNHNS; CDR2 reads SASEGT. The CDR3 spans 17 residues. In DNA form, the CDR3 reads TGTGCCAGCAGTCCTCGCCTTGGGGGCTCCTATAATTCACCCCTCCACTTT. Amino acid sequence: CASSPRLGGSYNSPLHF.

This chain links TRBV28 with TRBJ2-3, with D perhaps given as TRBD1 or TRBD2 (5 bases each). Trimming took off 6 bases at V and 6 bases at J, with 16 bases between the two ends. Germline CDR1 reads MDHEN; CDR2 reads SYDVKM. The CDR3 is made up of 14 amino acids. CDR3 DNA: TGTGCCAGCAGGGGACCTCCAGATCGGGATACGCAGTATTTT. This translates into CASRGPPDRDTQYF.

The genes are TRBV29-1 and TRBJ2-7, with a possible D match to TRBD1 (6 bases). CDR1 is SQVTM, CDR2 ANQGSEA, per germline. Between the trimmed V and J ends, which lost 5 bases and 1 base, there was a span of 9 bases. There are 12 residues in the CDR3. The CDR3 DNA is TGCAGCGTTCTACAGGGTTCCTACGAGCAGTACTTC. Its translation: CSVLQGSYEQYF.

This rearrangement joins TRBV20-1 to TRBJ2-3; TRBD2 is a possible D gene (5 bases). Between the trimmed V and J ends, which lost 3 bases and 5 bases, there was a span of 6 bases. CDR1 is DFQATT, CDR2 SNEGSKA, per germline (reference sequence). The CDR3 sequence is 11 residues long. The CDR3 here is CSASRGDTQYF. The CDR3 DNA sequence: TGCAGTGCTAGCCGGGGAGATACGCAGTATTTT.

The chain links TRBV23-1 to TRBJ2-5; possible D gene TRBD1, 6 bases. TRBV23-1 is flagged as an ORF with uncertain function. V was cut by 0 bases and J by 1 base, with 6 bases left in between. The CDR3 is 14 residues long. CDR3 DNA: TGCGCCAGCAGTCAATCGGACAGCCAAGAGACCCAGTACTTC. It translates to CASSQSDSQETQYF.

V and J are TRBV29-1 and TRBJ2-7; 7 nucleotides align to TRBD1. This CDR3 spans 15 amino acids. From germline, CDR1 is SQVTM and CDR2 ANQGSEA. V lost 4 bases, J lost 0 bases, and 9 bases stayed unmatched. CDR3 bases: TGCAGCGTTGTTTCCTTACGGGACAGCTCCTACGAGCAGTACTTC. The encoded protein is CSVVSLRDSSYEQYF.

This clonotype was seen once. The chain joins TRBV12-3 or TRBV12-4 to TRBJ2-1, with TRBD2 matching 10 bases. V was clipped by 6 bases and J by 9 bases; unmatched bases: 8. CDR3 length: 14 amino acids. The CDR3 here is CASSQRGGLVEQFF. The CDR3 DNA is TGTGCCAGCAGCCAGCGGGGGGGCCTGGTTGAGCAGTTCTTC.

Only a few counts were recorded for this clonotype. The gene calls are TRBV3-1 and TRBJ2-7, with 12 bases aligning to TRBD2. CDR3 length: 16 residues. Germline values: CDR1 LGHDT, CDR2 YNNKEL (reference sequence). With 1 base clipped from V and 4 bases from J, the junction kept 5 bases outside the gene matches. In DNA, the CDR3 is TGTGCCAGCAGCCAAGGTCTAGCGGGAGGGGCTTACGAGCAGTACTTC. Its protein is CASSQGLAGGAYEQYF.

The chain is built from TRBV6-2 or TRBV6-3 and TRBJ1-6; D ambiguous. Per germline, CDR1 MNHEY and CDR2 SVGEGT. CDR3 length: 16 amino acids. V lost 6 bases and J 0 bases, leaving 12 bases between the germline ends. CDR3 bases: TGTGCCAGCAGGGACGACGATAGCTCCTATAATTCACCCCTCCACTTT. Translated, it gives CASRDDDSSYNSPLHF.

The chain is built from TRBV12-3 or TRBV12-4 and TRBJ1-5; no firm D call. The CDR3 runs to 14 residues. Trimming removed 6 bases at V and 7 bases at J, with 16 bases between. The CDR3 is CASSRSWEAQPQHF. CDR3 in DNA: TGTGCCAGCAGCCGTTCCTGGGAGGCCCAGCCCCAGCATTTT.